This passage covers 26 T cell receptor beta chains from one sample sequenced in a study of T cell changes during pregnancy in multiple sclerosis. Clones were read by immunoSEQ multiplex PCR, and TCRdb kept only the in-frame ones, dropping some. The top ten hold 1.4% to 1.5% of the sample, which has 65,000 to 80,000 clones, 75% to 95% seen once. The sample was peripheral blood, taken in the third trimester of pregnancy. These receptors were collected from a female donor with multiple sclerosis, enrolled in a pregnancy study.

This chain connects TRBV29-1 to TRBJ2-1; D gene unclear. Germline CDR1 SQVTM, CDR2 ANQGSEA. With 6 bases removed from V and 7 bases from J, the gap between germline ends came to 10 bases. The CDR3 is 11 amino acids. The DNA for the CDR3 is TGCAGCGTCCTAAGTAATAATGAGCAGTTCTTC. It specifies CSVLSNNEQFF.

The chain carries TRBV14 and TRBJ2-3; a possible D gene is TRBD1 (6 bases). V was trimmed by 4 bases and J by 3 bases, leaving 23 bases between them. The CDR3 spans 18 residues. The germline gives CDR1 SGHDN, CDR2 FVKESK. The CDR3 DNA follows: TGTGCCAGCAGCCCCCTAAAGGGACATGGGACCACGACAGATACGCAGTATTTT. This translates into CASSPLKGHGTTTDTQYF.

This clone appeared a single time. The rearrangement joins TRBV6-5 to TRBJ1-5, with D maybe TRBD1 (5 bases). This CDR3 is built from 15 residues. Germline assignment: CDR1 MNHEY and CDR2 SVGAGI. With 0 bases removed from V and 1 base from J, the gap between germline ends came to 7 bases. The CDR3 DNA reads as TGTGCCAGCAGTTACTCGGCAGGGAGCAATCAGCCCCAGCATTTT. Encoded protein: CASSYSAGSNQPQHF.

The chain combines TRBV4-3 with TRBJ2-7, with no clear D. Trimming removed 1 base at V and 5 bases at J, with 9 bases between. Germline loops: CDR1 LGHNA, CDR2 YSLEER. The CDR3 is made up of 13 amino acids. In nucleotides, the CDR3 is TGCGCCAGCAGCCAAGCCCTTCTCGACGAGCAGTACTTC. Residues: CASSQALLDEQYF.

This clone turned up a few times. The CDR3 bases are TGCAGCGTGATCTACGGACAGGGCGGATTGGCTTTCTTT. Translation: CSVIYGQGGLAFF. This chain connects TRBV29-1 to TRBJ1-1; 8 bases align to TRBD1. This CDR3 has 13 residues. Germline lookup yields CDR1 SQVTM and CDR2 ANQGSEA. The ends lost 6 bases at V and 11 bases at J; junction bases unmatched: 14. The full variable domain, completed using reference TRBV29-1 and TRBJ1-1, is SAVISQKPSRDICQRGTSLTIQCQVDSQVTMMFWYRQQPGQSLTLIATANQGSEATYESGFVIDKFPISRPNLTFSTLTVSNMSPEDSSIYLCSVIYGQGGLAFFGQGTRLTVV.

This clone has just a few counts. This chain connects TRBV29-1 to TRBJ2-1; 16 nucleotides line up with TRBD2. CDR1 and CDR2 (germline): SQVTM, ANQGSEA. Trimming took 7 bases from V and 10 from J; bases not matched to a gene: 7. The CDR3 extends over 14 amino acids. This CDR3 reads CSGGTSGGVEEQFF. The DNA for the CDR3 is TGCAGCGGCGGGACTAGCGGGGGGGTCGAGGAGCAGTTCTTC.

The chain couples TRBV12-5 to TRBJ2-7, with D perhaps matching TRBD2 (6 bases). Looked up from germline, CDR1 is LGHNT and CDR2 is FRNRAP. This CDR3 has 15 residues. V lost 4 bases to trimming and J lost 0 bases, with 13 bases between them. CDR3: CASGSMGGASYEQYF. CDR3 nucleotides: TGTGCTAGTGGTTCCATGGGCGGGGCCTCCTACGAGCAGTACTTC. The variable domain in full, completed from reference TRBV12-5 and TRBJ2-7, reads DARVTQTPRHKVTEMGQEVTMRCQPILGHNTVFWYRQTMMQGLELLAYFRNRAPLDDSGMPKDRFSAEMPDATLATLKIQPSEPRDSAVYFCASGSMGGASYEQYFGPGTRLTVT.

V usage is TRBV6-1 and J usage is TRBJ2-5; maybe TRBD2 (6 bases). The CDR3 sequence is 14 residues long. V was pared by 6 bases and J by 2 bases, with 13 bases between. CDR1 is MNHNS and CDR2 is SASEGT in the germline V gene. This chain's CDR3 is CASRPGTPQETQYF. DNA for the CDR3: TGTGCCAGCAGACCCGGGACTCCACAAGAGACCCAGTACTTC.

This clone was recorded once. The chain has TRBV27 and TRBJ1-2; 8 bases fit TRBD1. V trimming: 7 bases; J trimming: 0 bases; junction bases outside the gene matches: 22. Looked up from germline, CDR1 is MNHEY and CDR2 is SMNVEV (reference sequence). The CDR3 runs 20 residues. The CDR3 is CASNPLVGDRGIGANYGYTF. The CDR3 DNA reads as TGTGCCAGCAACCCATTAGTCGGTGACAGGGGAATTGGAGCTAACTATGGCTACACCTTC.

The V gene is TRBV7-3, the J gene TRBJ2-6; perhaps TRBD1 as D (6 bases). CDR1 SGHTA and CDR2 FQGTGA come from the germline V gene. There are 17 residues in the CDR3. V lost 5 bases to trimming and J lost 2 bases, with 16 bases between them. As DNA, the CDR3 is TGTGCCAGCAGCATCCTCCCCTCAGGGGCTGGGGCCAACGTCCTGACTTTC. Translating gives CASSILPSGAGANVLTF.

This clone was seen only once. The chain employs TRBV4-2 and TRBJ2-1; TRBD2 agrees at 10 bases. The CDR3 consists of 17 residues. The V segment lost 2 bases and the J segment 0 bases; nucleotides outside the gene matches: 4. The germline CDR1 and CDR2 sequences are LGHNA and YNFKEQ. The CDR3 sequence is CASSQTLAGASYNEQFF. The CDR3 region has the DNA TGTGCCAGCAGCCAAACCCTAGCGGGAGCCTCCTACAATGAGCAGTTCTTC.

V and J are TRBV9 and TRBJ2-7, with D possibly matching TRBD2 (6 bases). The V and J ends lost 0 bases and 0 bases respectively, with 10 bases between them. The germline V gene encodes CDR1 SGDLS and CDR2 YYNGEE. The CDR3 covers 15 residues. The CDR3 DNA is TGTGCCAGCAGCGTAGAAGGGACTCTCTCCTACGAGCAGTACTTC. Protein product: CASSVEGTLSYEQYF.

The chain combines TRBV12-5 with TRBJ1-5; 8 bases match TRBD1. Trimming removed 1 base from V and 5 bases from J; junction bases left unmatched: 10. The CDR3 spans 17 residues. Germline V gene lookup returns CDR1 LGHNT and CDR2 FRNRAP. The CDR3 nucleotides are TGTGCTAGTGGTTTGGCAGGACAGGGTTTAAATTATCAGCCCCAGCATTTT. This codes for CASGLAGQGLNYQPQHF.

This clone showed up just once. The chain carries TRBV6-5 and TRBJ2-5, with 9 nucleotides matching TRBD1. Germline CDR1 reads MNHEY; CDR2 reads SVGAGI. The CDR3 length is 14 residues. The ends lost 5 bases at V and 5 bases at J; junction bases unmatched: 6. The CDR3 is CASSDYRGRETQYF. The CDR3 coding sequence is TGTGCCAGCAGTGACTACAGGGGGCGGGAGACCCAGTACTTC.

The J gene is TRBJ1-2, the V gene TRBV27; D is unresolved. The CDR3 spans 15 residues. Germline CDR1 reads MNHEY; CDR2 reads SMNVEV (reference sequence). Trimming left V 4 bases short and J 4 bases short, with 16 bases between. The CDR3 loop is CASSSAADPPYGYTF. In nucleotides, the CDR3 is TGTGCCAGCAGTTCGGCGGCCGACCCACCCTATGGCTACACCTTC.

The CDR3: CAISASTGGDGYTF. The CDR3 DNA reads as TGTGCCATCAGTGCATCGACAGGGGGAGATGGCTACACCTTC. The J gene is TRBJ1-2, the V gene TRBV10-3, with 9 bases lining up with TRBD1. Germline V CDR1 and CDR2: ENHRY, SYGVKD. The CDR3 is 14 residues long. J was trimmed by 6 bases and V by 4 bases; bases with no gene match: 6.

The genes are TRBV30 and TRBJ1-4; possibly TRBD1 for D (5 bases). Deletions cut 3 bases from V and 8 bases from J, with 16 bases between. From germline, CDR1 is GTSNPN and CDR2 SVGIG (reference sequence). The CDR3 totals 14 residues. CDR3: CAWRSGTVGEKLFF. Here the CDR3 DNA reads TGTGCCTGGAGGTCCGGGACTGTAGGGGAAAAACTGTTTTTT.

The V gene is TRBV29-1, the J gene TRBJ2-1, with D possibly matching TRBD1 (6 bases). The CDR3 has 15 amino acids. With 0 bases removed from V and 3 bases from J, the gap between germline ends came to 12 bases. Per the germline V gene, CDR1 is SQVTM and CDR2 is ANQGSEA. In DNA form, the CDR3 reads TGCAGCGTTGAAGATCGAGCAGGGGTCTACAATGAGCAGTTCTTC. Translation gives CSVEDRAGVYNEQFF.

This clone was observed a single time. The chain combines TRBV25-1 with TRBJ1-2, with 7 bases fitting TRBD1. The CDR3 extends over 15 amino acids. The germline CDR1 and CDR2 sequences are MGHDK and SYGVNS. The V and J ends lost 4 bases and 4 bases, in that order; junction bases with no gene match: 9. The CDR3 loop reads CASSARQGEVYGYTF. The CDR3 region has the DNA TGTGCCAGCAGTGCCCGACAGGGAGAAGTCTATGGCTACACCTTC.

The chain joins TRBV7-6 to TRBJ2-7; weak D call: TRBD2 (6 bases). Germline V lookup: CDR1 SGHVS, CDR2 FNYEAQ. V lost 0 bases and J lost 6, with 12 bases in between. CDR3 length: 14 amino acids. DNA for the CDR3: TGTGCCAGCAGCTTAGCTTCCCTAGCGCTCGAGCAGTACTTC. This sequence encodes CASSLASLALEQYF.

The gene calls are TRBV10-3 and TRBJ2-1; 8 nucleotides line up with TRBD2. This CDR3 is built from 15 residues. The V and J ends lost 7 bases and 4 bases, in that order; junction bases with no gene match: 9. Germline V lookup: CDR1 ENHRY, CDR2 SYGVKD. The CDR3 nucleotides read TGTGCCATCATGGTCGGGGGGGAGTTATACAATGAGCAGTTCTTC. Encoded protein: CAIMVGGELYNEQFF.

This chain connects TRBV16 to TRBJ1-1, with D perhaps matching TRBD1 (6 bases). The germline V gene has CDR1 KGHSY and CDR2 FQNENV. This CDR3 is built from 12 residues. Trimming removed 0 bases from V and 7 bases from J, with 6 bases in between. CDR3: CASSQSDSEAFF. DNA of the CDR3: TGTGCCAGCAGCCAATCGGACAGTGAAGCTTTCTTT.

The rearrangement joins TRBV19 to TRBJ1-5, with TRBD1 as a possible D gene (5 bases). CDR3 size: 14 residues. In germline, CDR1 is LNHDA, CDR2 SQIVND (reference sequence). V was pared by 5 bases and J by 2 bases, with 10 bases between. In nucleotides, the CDR3 is TGTGCCAGTAGTCAGACAGCTGGCAATCAGCCCCAGCATTTT. Residues: CASSQTAGNQPQHF. The full variable domain, rest sourced from reference TRBV19 and TRBJ1-5, is DGGITQSPKYLFRKEGQNVTLSCEQNLNHDAMYWYRQDPGQGLRLIYYSQIVNDFQKGDIAEGYSVSREKKESFPLTVTSAQKNPTAFYLCASSQTAGNQPQHFGDGTRLSIL.

This clone was detected once. This sequence joins TRBV7-9 and TRBJ1-5; D possibly corresponds to TRBD1 (6 bases). This CDR3 has 14 amino acids. Germline CDR1 reads SEHNR; CDR2 reads FQNEAQ (reference sequence). The V end lost 5 bases, the J end lost 4 bases, and 12 bases lay between the germline ends. CDR3 coding DNA: TGTGCCAGCAGCCTCTCAACAGGGAATCAGCCCCAGCATTTT. Translating it yields CASSLSTGNQPQHF.

The CDR3 nucleotides are TGTGTCAGAAGCTTAGCCTTTCGGACAGTGAAACGTAATGAGCAGTTCTTC. This gives the protein CVRSLAFRTVKRNEQFF. The chain joins TRBV7-5 to TRBJ2-1; the D segment call TRBD1 is taken from the table without a DNA check. TRBV7-5 is a pseudogene segment. This CDR3 has 17 amino acids.

The gene calls are TRBV19 and TRBJ1-5; 9 positions match TRBD1. The V and J ends lost 4 bases and 2 bases, in that order; junction bases with no gene match: 9. There are 17 residues in the CDR3. The V gene's germline CDR1 is LNHDA and CDR2 SQIVND (reference sequence). This CDR3 is CASSTRDRDLGNQPQHF. In DNA form, the CDR3 reads TGTGCCAGTAGTACCCGGGACAGGGATCTTGGCAATCAGCCCCAGCATTTT.